The 24 T cell receptor beta chains given below trace back to one sample, sequenced in a study of human T cells and chemical hapten exposure. TCRdb re-called the 5' RACE reads through MiXCR, storing one row per CDR3 protein. The sample has some 78,000 distinct CDR3 sequences; approximately 7.7% are singletons. The authors' total RNA extraction used unfractionated whole blood. These receptors were taken from a male donor in good health.

This clonotype has at least ten counts. The rearrangement joins TRBV20-1 to TRBJ1-1; D call uncertain. CDR3 size: 13 residues. Trimming shortened V by 5 bases and J by 1 base, and 11 bases separated the two germline ends. From germline, CDR1 is DFQATT and CDR2 SNEGSKA (reference sequence). The CDR3 bases are TGCAGTGCTCGAGGGATGGGGAACACTGAAGCTTTCTTT. The encoded protein is CSARGMGNTEAFF.

This clonotype appeared many times. The V call is TRBV7-9, the J call TRBJ2-1; 7 bases fit TRBD2. The V segment lost 2 bases and the J segment 5 bases; nucleotides outside the gene matches: 3. The CDR3 loop spans 14 amino acids. CDR1 SEHNR and CDR2 FQNEAQ come from the germline V gene (reference sequence). This CDR3 reads CASSLPGGDNEQFF. CDR3 nucleotide sequence: TGTGCCAGCAGCTTACCGGGGGGAGACAATGAGCAGTTCTTC.

This clonotype was seen at least ten times. The rearrangement joins TRBV2 to TRBJ1-2; 8 bases fit TRBD1. CDR3 length: 14 amino acids. V gave up 6 bases and J gave up 8 bases; unmatched junction bases: 11. Per germline, CDR1 SNHLY and CDR2 FYNNEI. This CDR3 is CASRVDRDWDGYTF. The CDR3 bases are TGTGCCAGCAGGGTGGACAGGGATTGGGACGGCTACACCTTC.

This clonotype was seen at least ten times. The rearrangement joins TRBV5-1 to TRBJ1-1; 10 bases match TRBD1. The CDR3 totals 16 residues. Germline values: CDR1 SGHRS, CDR2 YFSETQ. V gave up 5 bases and J gave up 4 bases; unmatched junction bases: 11. This chain's CDR3 is CASRLSDRGSVTEAFF. CDR3 coding DNA: TGCGCCAGCAGACTGTCGGACAGGGGGTCAGTCACTGAAGCTTTCTTT.

This clonotype was recorded many times. This chain joins TRBV20-1 and TRBJ2-7; 9 bases map to TRBD2. The CDR3 is 16 residues long. Trimming cost V 0 bases and J 1 base; bases outside gene matches: 7. Germline V gives CDR1 DFQATT, CDR2 SNEGSKA (reference sequence). As DNA, the CDR3 is TGCAGTGCTAGAGATGAGGTAGCGGGGGTGTCCTACGAGCAGTACTTC. Translating it yields CSARDEVAGVSYEQYF.

The chain uses TRBV6-2 or TRBV6-3 and TRBJ1-5, with 8 bases matching TRBD1. This CDR3 region has 15 residues. CDR1 is MNHEY, CDR2 SVGEGT, per germline. J gave up 4 bases and V 6 bases, and 8 bases lay outside the gene matches. As DNA, the CDR3 is TGTGCCAGCAGCTGGGCAGGGGGCGGGAATCAGCCCCAGCATTTT. Protein sequence: CASSWAGGGNQPQHF.

CDR3: CASSSRPRVQYF. The DNA of the CDR3 is TGTGCCAGCAGCTCGCGTCCCCGCGTGCAGTACTTC. V is TRBV7-2 and J is TRBJ2-7; D uncertain. The CDR3 length is 12 residues. In germline, CDR1 is SGHTA, CDR2 FQGNSA. V was clipped by 4 bases and J by 9 bases, with 13 bases between them.

In this sample, this clonotype turned up many times. The chain combines TRBV11-3 with TRBJ2-1, with 8 bases that match TRBD1. The CDR3 sequence is 17 residues long. Losses at the gene ends were 5 bases for V and 4 bases for J; bases not matched to a gene: 13. Germline V gives CDR1 SGHNT, CDR2 YENEEA. The CDR3 DNA follows: TGTGCCAGCAGCCTCCGGGAACGGGACAGGACTTACAATGAGCAGTTCTTC. Translation gives CASSLRERDRTYNEQFF.

This clonotype was detected ten times or more. V and J are TRBV27 and TRBJ1-4; tentative D call: TRBD1 (5 bases). In germline, CDR1 is MNHEY, CDR2 SMNVEV (reference sequence). The CDR3 is 15 residues long. The ends were cut back, 10 bases at V and 5 bases at J, with 20 bases in the middle. CDR3 amino acids: CANRGVQTANEKLFF. The CDR3 DNA reads TGTGCCAACCGGGGGGTGCAGACAGCCAATGAAAAACTGTTTTTT.

This clonotype has a count of ten or more. The chain is built from TRBV6-2 or TRBV6-3 and TRBJ2-2; the D is unclear. Germline CDR1 and CDR2: MNHEY and SVGEGT. The CDR3 sequence is 12 residues long. The V and J ends lost 2 bases and 8 bases respectively, with 6 bases between them. The CDR3 loop reads CASSYAQGELFF. The CDR3 nucleotides are TGTGCCAGCAGTTACGCGCAAGGGGAGCTGTTTTTT.

This clonotype was counted many times. This chain joins TRBV4-3 and TRBJ2-3; TRBD2 aligns across 10 bases. Germline V lookup: CDR1 LGHNA, CDR2 YSLEER. V was pared by 0 bases and J by 1 base, with 4 bases of the junction left unmatched. The length of the CDR3 is 17 residues. The CDR3 bases are TGCGCCAGCAGCCAAGATTGGACTAGCGGAGGCACAGATACGCAGTATTTT. Translated, it gives CASSQDWTSGGTDTQYF.

This clonotype was observed a few times. V usage is TRBV5-4 and J usage is TRBJ2-5; 8 bases match TRBD1. Unmatched junction bases numbered 5, after V lost 1 base and J lost 3 bases. In germline, CDR1 is SGHNT, CDR2 YYREEE (reference sequence). The CDR3 loop spans 15 amino acids. The CDR3, as DNA: TGTGCCAGCAGCTTGAACCAGGGGGCAAAAGAGACCCAGTACTTC. It encodes CASSLNQGAKETQYF.

This clonotype was seen at least ten times. V and J are TRBV12-3 or TRBV12-4 and TRBJ1-2, with 10 nucleotides matching TRBD1. Unmatched junction bases numbered 13, after V lost 5 bases and J lost 7 bases. This CDR3 has 16 amino acids. The CDR3 DNA reads as TGTGCCAGCAGTCCTAGCGCCCGACAGGGGGCGGGTGGCTACACCTTC. It specifies CASSPSARQGAGGYTF.

This clonotype was found many times. V is TRBV5-4 and J is TRBJ2-7; 12 bases align to TRBD1. CDR1 and CDR2 from the germline V gene are SGHNT and YYREEE (reference sequence). This CDR3 is 16 amino acids long. The junction had 10 bases not matched to a gene; V was cut back by 7 bases and J by 2 bases. CDR3 sequence: CASQRGGTGGPYEQYF. In DNA form, the CDR3 reads TGTGCCAGCCAGAGAGGCGGGACAGGGGGCCCCTACGAGCAGTACTTC.

This clonotype was recorded at least ten times. This rearrangement joins TRBV12-5 to TRBJ2-1; 9 nucleotides agree with TRBD1. Germline trimming cut 7 bases from V and 3 bases from J; bases unmatched to any gene: 4. This CDR3 has 14 amino acids. Germline loops: CDR1 LGHNT, CDR2 FRNRAP. The CDR3 sequence is CASVPGQGYNEQFF. The CDR3 region has the DNA TGTGCTAGTGTCCCGGGACAGGGCTACAATGAGCAGTTCTTC.

This clonotype has a count of ten or more. The rearrangement uses TRBV20-1 and TRBJ2-1; 11 bases are shared with TRBD2. CDR1 and CDR2 from the germline V gene are DFQATT and SNEGSKA (reference sequence). The CDR3 length is 13 residues. The J segment lost 6 bases and the V segment lost 6 bases, leaving 4 bases of the junction unmatched. The CDR3 loop is CSASLAGGNEQFF. The CDR3, as DNA: TGCAGTGCCTCGCTAGCGGGAGGCAATGAGCAGTTCTTC.

This clonotype has a single count. The chain has TRBV4-2 and TRBJ2-2, with 9 bases aligning to TRBD1. Unmatched junction bases numbered 5, after V lost 4 bases and J lost 5 bases. The germline V gene has CDR1 LGHNA and CDR2 YNFKEQ. CDR3 length: 15 residues. The CDR3 sequence is CASSPPGQGTGELFF. The CDR3 nucleotides read TGTGCCAGCAGCCCACCGGGACAGGGAACCGGGGAGCTGTTTTTT.

This clonotype was picked up many times. The J gene is TRBJ2-7, the V gene TRBV18; D possibly corresponds to TRBD2 (6 bases). Trimming shortened V by 3 bases and J by 4 bases, and 10 bases separated the two germline ends. The CDR3 extends over 13 amino acids. Germline V gene lookup returns CDR1 KGHSH and CDR2 LQKENI. This chain's CDR3 is CASSPEGTYEQYF. DNA of the CDR3: TGTGCCAGCTCACCGGAGGGAACGTACGAGCAGTACTTC.

This clonotype was observed at least ten times. The chain links TRBV5-6 to TRBJ1-3; TRBD1 is a possible D gene (5 bases). V was clipped by 4 bases and J by 2 bases, with 16 bases between them. This CDR3 spans 16 amino acids. Germline lookup yields CDR1 SGHDT and CDR2 YYEEEE. DNA for the CDR3: TGTGCCAGCAGCCGCAATCCAGGGACCGCTGGAAACACCATATATTTT. Protein product: CASSRNPGTAGNTIYF.

J is TRBJ2-3 and V is TRBV24-1; D unresolved. The CDR3 has 16 residues. The ends were cut back, 4 bases at V and 0 bases at J, with 13 bases in the middle. Germline V gene sequence: CDR1 KGHDR, CDR2 SFDVKD. In DNA, the CDR3 is TGTGCCACCAGTGACCCCAGAATCTCTAGCACAGATACGCAGTATTTT. Amino acid sequence: CATSDPRISSTDTQYF.

V and J are TRBV2 and TRBJ2-2, with 12 bases that match TRBD1. Germline V gene sequence: CDR1 SNHLY, CDR2 FYNNEI. This CDR3 is built from 18 residues. The V gene end was trimmed by 3 bases and the J gene end by 6 bases; junction bases not matched to a gene: 11. This chain's CDR3 is CASSDGFEGQGASGELFF. DNA for the CDR3: TGTGCCAGCAGTGATGGATTTGAGGGACAGGGGGCTTCCGGGGAGCTGTTTTTT.

Only a few counts were recorded for this clonotype. V usage is TRBV9 and J usage is TRBJ1-1; 7 bases line up with TRBD1. Per the germline V gene, CDR1 is SGDLS and CDR2 is YYNGEE. The J segment lost 7 bases and the V segment lost 0 bases, leaving 3 bases of the junction unmatched. The CDR3 length is 13 residues. The CDR3 DNA follows: TGTGCCAGCAGCGTAGGGTGGACAGGTGAAGCTTTCTTT. It encodes CASSVGWTGEAFF. Drawing the rest from reference TRBV9 and TRBJ1-1, the complete variable domain is DSGVTQTPKHLITATGQRVTLRCSPRSGDLSVYWYQQSLDQGLQFLIQYYNGEERAKGNILERFSAQQFPDLHSELNLSSLELGDSALYFCASSVGWTGEAFFGQGTRLTVV.

This clonotype was detected a few times. The chain is built from TRBV12-3 or TRBV12-4 and TRBJ2-3; D might be TRBD2 (6 bases). Deletions cut 3 bases from V and 0 bases from J, with 10 bases between. CDR3 length equals 15 residues. The CDR3 DNA is TGTGCCAGCAGTTTTGGAGGGGATAGCACAGATACGCAGTATTTT. The encoded protein is CASSFGGDSTDTQYF.

The CDR3, as DNA: TGTGCCAGCAGCTCCCAGGACCTTGTTAATGAAAAACTGTTTTTT. The encoded protein is CASSSQDLVNEKLFF. The gene calls are TRBV5-6 and TRBJ1-4; D gene uncertain. V was pared by 3 bases and J by 4 bases, with 13 bases between. CDR1 and CDR2 (germline): SGHDT, YYEEEE. The CDR3 runs to 15 residues.